The 20 T cell receptor beta chains listed next were all sequenced from one sample in a study of early T cells in non-severe SARS-CoV-2 infection. MiXCR was run by TCRdb on the 5' RACE reads, yielding one entry per CDR3 protein. This sample has under 50,000 distinct CDR3 sequences, with under 30% found just once. This sample comprised whole blood, obtained at baseline. The receptor source for this set is an adult who was a healthcare worker with PCR-confirmed SARS-CoV-2 infection or an uninfected control (not recorded which).

In this sample, this clonotype turned up a few times. The rearrangement joins TRBV7-6 to TRBJ2-6; D not resolved. The CDR3 is 15 amino acids. With 5 bases removed from V and 0 bases from J, the gap between germline ends came to 8 bases. Per the germline V gene, CDR1 is SGHVS and CDR2 is FNYEAQ. The CDR3 nucleotides read TGTGCCAGCAGCAGTTATGGCTCTGGGGCCAACGTCCTGACTTTC. It codes for CASSSYGSGANVLTF. Supplemented by reference TRBV7-6 and TRBJ2-6, the full variable domain reads GAGVSQSPRYKVTKRGQDVALRCDPISGHVSLYWYRQALGQGPEFLTYFNYEAQQDKSGLPNDRFSAERPEGSISTLTIQRTEQRDSAMYRCASSSYGSGANVLTFGAGSRLTVL.

The V call is TRBV5-1, the J call TRBJ1-2; D possibly corresponds to TRBD1 (5 bases). CDR1 is SGHRS, CDR2 YFSETQ, per germline. V was shortened by 9 bases and J by 2 bases, with 20 bases between the two germline ends. This CDR3 is 15 amino acids long. CDR3 nucleotide sequence: TGCGCCACCCGAGCGGGGCCAGACCTAAACTATGGCTACACCTTC. This encodes CATRAGPDLNYGYTF.

The sample holds many counts of this clonotype. The chain has TRBV20-1 and TRBJ1-2; 9 bases map to TRBD1. In germline, CDR1 is DFQATT, CDR2 SNEGSKA (reference sequence). The length of the CDR3 is 14 residues. With V trimmed by 5 bases and J by 3 bases, 7 bases remained unmatched. CDR3 loop: CSASFDRGDYGYTF. Written as DNA, the CDR3 is TGCAGTGCTTCCTTTGACAGGGGGGACTATGGCTACACCTTC.

This clonotype was observed a few times. This chain uses TRBV2 with TRBJ2-7; unclear D gene. Per germline, CDR1 SNHLY and CDR2 FYNNEI. Trimming removed 8 bases from V and 2 bases from J, with 13 bases in between. CDR3 length: 13 residues. The CDR3 DNA reads as TGTGCCAGCTTGCCAGGCGACCCCTACGAGCAGTACTTC. It encodes CASLPGDPYEQYF.

J is TRBJ2-4 and V is TRBV19, with a weak D call TRBD1 (5 bases). The germline CDR1 and CDR2 sequences are LNHDA and SQIVND (reference sequence). The CDR3 runs 16 residues. V was pared by 3 bases and J by 0 bases, with 12 bases between. The CDR3 nucleotides read TGTGCCAGTAGTATCCCCAGGGCATTAGCCAAAAACATTCAGTACTTC. Its protein is CASSIPRALAKNIQYF. The full variable domain, its missing parts supplied by reference TRBV19 and TRBJ2-4, is DGGITQSPKYLFRKEGQNVTLSCEQNLNHDAMYWYRQDPGQGLRLIYYSQIVNDFQKGDIAEGYSVSREKKESFPLTVTSAQKNPTAFYLCASSIPRALAKNIQYFGAGTRLSVL.

By share of the sample, this clonotype is medium-sized (0.01 to 0.1%). The chain employs TRBV18 and TRBJ1-1; 9 bases align to TRBD1. Per the germline V gene, CDR1 is KGHSH and CDR2 is LQKENI. The J segment lost 3 bases and the V segment lost 4 bases, leaving 6 bases of the junction unmatched. CDR3 length: 15 residues. The CDR3 region is CASSRGTGGHTEAFF. In nucleotides, the CDR3 is TGTGCCAGCTCACGCGGCACAGGGGGCCACACTGAAGCTTTCTTT. The entire variable domain, with the rest obtained from reference TRBV18 and TRBJ1-1, is as follows: NAGVMQNPRHLVRRRGQEARLRCSPMKGHSHVYWYRQLPEEGLKFMVYLQKENIIDESGMPKERFSAEFPKEGPSILRIQQVVRGDSAAYFCASSRGTGGHTEAFFGQGTRLTVV.

The chain recombines TRBV2 with TRBJ1-2, with D tentatively TRBD1 (6 bases). The CDR3 is made up of 14 amino acids. V lost 6 bases and J 1 base, leaving 12 bases between the germline ends. From germline, CDR1 is SNHLY and CDR2 FYNNEI. The CDR3 DNA reads as TGTGCCAGCAGCCCGGACAGACTTAACTATGGCTACACCTTC. It translates to CASSPDRLNYGYTF. The variable domain in full, completed from reference TRBV2 and TRBJ1-2, reads EPEVTQTPSHQVTQMGQEVILRCVPISNHLYFYWYRQILGQKVEFLVSFYNNEISEKSEIFDDQFSVERPDGSNFTLKIRSTKLEDSAMYFCASSPDRLNYGYTFGSGTRLTVV.

The V call is TRBV5-6, the J call TRBJ1-1; D gene uncertain. Germline CDR1 SGHDT, CDR2 YYEEEE. There are 13 residues in the CDR3. Deletions cut 4 bases from V and 1 base from J, with 8 bases between. CDR3 in DNA: TGTGCCAGCAGCCAAAGCTCGAACACTGAAGCTTTCTTT. Encoded protein: CASSQSSNTEAFF.

This sequence joins TRBV5-1 and TRBJ2-7; 7 bases align to TRBD1. Per the germline V gene, CDR1 is SGHRS and CDR2 is YFSETQ. The CDR3 runs 14 residues. Unmatched junction bases numbered 7, after V lost 4 bases and J lost 3 bases. In nucleotides, the CDR3 is TGCGCCAGCAGCAAACGACAGGGTAGCTACGAGCAGTACTTC. Its protein product is CASSKRQGSYEQYF.

This chain uses TRBV5-1 with TRBJ1-2; D perhaps matches TRBD1 (5 bases). V lost 4 bases and J 2 bases, leaving 9 bases between the germline ends. CDR1 is SGHRS and CDR2 is YFSETQ in the germline V gene. This CDR3 is 13 amino acids long. The CDR3 DNA is TGCGCCAGCAGCGAGGGACTGAACTATGGCTACACCTTC. Residues: CASSEGLNYGYTF.

This clonotype showed up just a few times. V gene TRBV2 combines with J gene TRBJ2-7; 7 bases line up with TRBD1. This CDR3 region has 14 residues. CDR1 SNHLY and CDR2 FYNNEI come from the germline V gene. The V segment lost 4 bases and the J segment 5 bases; nucleotides outside the gene matches: 8. This CDR3 reads CASSGFIGGNEQYF. The CDR3 nucleotides read TGTGCCAGCAGTGGATTCATAGGGGGCAACGAGCAGTACTTC.

A few counts support this clonotype. J is TRBJ1-1 and V is TRBV5-1, with 7 bases fitting TRBD1. Germline V gene data show CDR1 as SGHRS and CDR2 as YFSETQ. CDR3 length: 15 amino acids. Unmatched junction bases numbered 6, after V lost 3 bases and J lost 1 base. In DNA form, the CDR3 reads TGCGCCAGCAGCTCGACAGGACAGGAGAACACTGAAGCTTTCTTT. The encoded protein is CASSSTGQENTEAFF.

This clonotype was counted between two and nine times. The chain uses TRBV5-4 and TRBJ2-7; TRBD1 might be the D (5 bases). The CDR3 consists of 14 residues. V gave up 4 bases and J gave up 3 bases, with 14 bases separating them. Germline CDR1 and CDR2: SGHNT and YYREEE (reference sequence). The CDR3 DNA follows: TGTGCCAGCAGCCTGCCAGGGCAAGGCTACGAGCAGTACTTC. It encodes CASSLPGQGYEQYF.

This clonotype has more than one count but fewer than ten. The genes are TRBV10-3 and TRBJ2-1, with 14 nucleotides matching TRBD2. Germline V gene sequence: CDR1 ENHRY, CDR2 SYGVKD. This CDR3 is built from 19 residues. The trim removed 0 bases at V and 4 bases at J, leaving 8 bases unmatched. The CDR3 sequence is CAISESGTSGGLAYNEQFF. The CDR3 DNA sequence: TGTGCCATCAGTGAGTCCGGGACTAGCGGGGGACTAGCATACAATGAGCAGTTCTTC.

This chain uses TRBV20-1 with TRBJ2-3; D is unresolved. There are 13 residues in the CDR3. The V end lost 0 bases, the J end lost 3 bases, and 7 bases lay between the germline ends. Germline lookup yields CDR1 DFQATT and CDR2 SNEGSKA (reference sequence). This CDR3 reads CSARDPFTDTQYF. CDR3 bases: TGCAGTGCTAGAGATCCATTTACAGATACGCAGTATTTT.

The chain uses TRBV10-3 and TRBJ1-6; D remains unclear. The length of the CDR3 is 13 residues. The V gene lost 7 bases and the J gene lost 7 bases, with 11 bases spanning the gap. Germline V gene sequence: CDR1 ENHRY, CDR2 SYGVKD. The CDR3 DNA reads as TGTGCCATCACCGACGGAGGAAATTCACCCCTCCACTTT. Its protein product is CAITDGGNSPLHF.

This rearrangement joins TRBV11-2 to TRBJ1-1; D remains unclear. The CDR3 spans 15 residues. Germline V gives CDR1 SGHAT, CDR2 FQNNGV. The ends were cut back, 2 bases at V and 11 bases at J, with 21 bases in the middle. CDR3 DNA: TGTGCCAGCAGCTTAAATCCAGACTCATCGCGGTTTGCTTTCTTT. Protein product: CASSLNPDSSRFAFF.

This clonotype has a handful of counts. The J gene is TRBJ2-3, the V gene TRBV7-6, with unresolved D. The germline V gene encodes CDR1 SGHVS and CDR2 FNYEAQ. Trimming stripped 1 base from V and 2 bases from J, with 13 bases between. This CDR3 comprises 16 residues. In DNA, the CDR3 is TGTGCCAGCAGCTTAGGGGTTCCAAGGTACACAGATACGCAGTATTTT. Protein product: CASSLGVPRYTDTQYF.

This chain links TRBV29-1 with TRBJ2-5; 7 bases are a match to TRBD1. The J segment lost 0 bases and the V segment lost 7 bases, leaving 5 bases of the junction unmatched. Per germline, CDR1 SQVTM and CDR2 ANQGSEA. The CDR3 totals 13 residues. The CDR3 DNA reads TGCAGCGCCCCCGGGACAGACCAAGAGACCCAGTACTTC. It is translated as CSAPGTDQETQYF.

This clonotype appeared a few times. The chain couples TRBV5-1 to TRBJ1-4, with D unresolved. V was cut by 1 base and J by 3 bases, with 10 bases left in between. The V gene's germline CDR1 is SGHRS and CDR2 YFSETQ. This CDR3 has 15 amino acids. The CDR3 here is CASSLQAEPNEKLFF. The DNA for the CDR3 is TGCGCCAGCAGCTTGCAGGCGGAACCTAATGAAAAACTGTTTTTT.